This record covers a single T cell receptor (beta chain). This sample was included in a study of shared clonotypes between healthy human individuals. The germline CDR1 and CDR2 sequences are GTSNPN and SVGIG (reference sequence). Germline trimming cut 2 bases from V and 4 bases from J; bases unmatched to any gene: 6. This CDR3 spans 15 amino acids. The table came from immunoSEQ multiplex PCR; TCRdb's copy has only in-frame clones and leaves some out. The sample has over 2 million clones, around 95% seen once; the top ten hold 0.13%. The chain joins TRBV30 to TRBJ1-3; 9 bases agree with TRBD1. This receptor was identified in a man aged 18 to 29 in good health. Sample: naive CD4+ T cells sorted from blood. Subset noted: CD45RA+ positively selected. CDR3 sequence: CAWSRTGAIGNTIYF. The CDR3 coding sequence is TGTGCCTGGAGTAGGACAGGGGCGATCGGAAACACCATATATTTT.